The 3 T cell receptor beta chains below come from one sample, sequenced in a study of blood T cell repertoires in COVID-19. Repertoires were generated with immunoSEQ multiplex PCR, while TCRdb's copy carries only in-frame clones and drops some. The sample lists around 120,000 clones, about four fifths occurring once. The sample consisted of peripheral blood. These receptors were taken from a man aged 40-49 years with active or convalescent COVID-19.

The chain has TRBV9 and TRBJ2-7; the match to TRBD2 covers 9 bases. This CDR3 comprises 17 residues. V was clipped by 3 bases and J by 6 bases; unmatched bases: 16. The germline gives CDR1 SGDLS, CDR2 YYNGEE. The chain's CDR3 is CASSAVGVASGAFEQYF. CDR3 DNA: TGTGCCAGCAGCGCCGTCGGTGTGGCTAGCGGGGCTTTCGAGCAGTACTTC.

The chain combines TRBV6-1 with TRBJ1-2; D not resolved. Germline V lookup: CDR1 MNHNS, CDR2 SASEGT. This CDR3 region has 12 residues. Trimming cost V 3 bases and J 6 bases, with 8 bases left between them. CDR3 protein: CASSDRLDGYTF. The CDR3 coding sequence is TGTGCCAGCAGTGACAGGCTCGATGGCTACACCTTC.

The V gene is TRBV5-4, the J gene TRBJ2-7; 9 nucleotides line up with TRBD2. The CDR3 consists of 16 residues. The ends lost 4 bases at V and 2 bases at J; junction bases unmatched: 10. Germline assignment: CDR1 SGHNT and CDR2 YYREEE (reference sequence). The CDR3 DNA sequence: TGTGCCAGCAGCCGTGTGGGGGCGGGGGGGCCCTACGAGCAGTACTTC. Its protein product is CASSRVGAGGPYEQYF.